This TCR beta chain was captured in a study of T cells expressing NK-cell markers. The wider study: Among eight sequenced donors, seven carried HCMV seropositivity while one was seronegative.

Following a re-call of the 5' RACE reads, TCRdb has one entry per CDR3 protein and lacks DNA. The sample data list 150,000 to 170,000 distinct CDR3 sequences. Sequencing was performed on blood T cells: a sorted CD56 or NKG2C T cell subset, CD4+ or CD8+ T cells, or bulk PBMC T cells (not recorded which). The receptor was derived from a woman aged 45-65 years in good health.

The CDR3 here is CASSYSQFRALQETQYF. The gene calls are TRBV6-5 and TRBJ2-5; checking the TCRdb D call of TRBD2 is not possible without DNA. Germline V lookup: CDR1 MNHEY, CDR2 SVGAGI. The CDR3 spans 17 residues.